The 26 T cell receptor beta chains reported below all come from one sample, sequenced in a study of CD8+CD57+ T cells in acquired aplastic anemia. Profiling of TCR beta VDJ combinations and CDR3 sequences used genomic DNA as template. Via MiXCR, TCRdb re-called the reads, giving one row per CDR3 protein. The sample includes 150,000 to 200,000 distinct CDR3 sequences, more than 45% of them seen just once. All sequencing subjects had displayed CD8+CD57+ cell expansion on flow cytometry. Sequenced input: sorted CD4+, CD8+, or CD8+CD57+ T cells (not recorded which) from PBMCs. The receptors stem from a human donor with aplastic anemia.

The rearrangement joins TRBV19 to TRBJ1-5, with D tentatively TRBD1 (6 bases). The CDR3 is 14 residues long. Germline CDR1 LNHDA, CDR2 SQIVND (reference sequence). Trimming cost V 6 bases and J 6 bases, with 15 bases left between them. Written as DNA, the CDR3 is TGTGCCAGTAGGGAGTCTGGGGGCGGTCAGCCCCAGCATTTT. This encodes CASRESGGGQPQHF.

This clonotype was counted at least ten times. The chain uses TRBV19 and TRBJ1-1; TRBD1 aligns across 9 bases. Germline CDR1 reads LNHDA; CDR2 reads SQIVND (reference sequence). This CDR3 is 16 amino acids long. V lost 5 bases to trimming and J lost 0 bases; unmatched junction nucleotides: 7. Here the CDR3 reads CASSARQGGLNTEAFF. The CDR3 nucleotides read TGTGCCAGTAGTGCAAGACAGGGGGGATTGAACACTGAAGCTTTCTTT.

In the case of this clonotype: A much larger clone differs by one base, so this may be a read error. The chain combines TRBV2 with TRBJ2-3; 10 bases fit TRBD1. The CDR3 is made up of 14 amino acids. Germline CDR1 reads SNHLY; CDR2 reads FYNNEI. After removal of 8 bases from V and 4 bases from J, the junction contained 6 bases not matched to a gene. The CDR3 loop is CASLQDRGADTQYF. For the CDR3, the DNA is TGTGCCAGCCTCCAGGACAGGGGGGCAGATACGCAGTATTTT.

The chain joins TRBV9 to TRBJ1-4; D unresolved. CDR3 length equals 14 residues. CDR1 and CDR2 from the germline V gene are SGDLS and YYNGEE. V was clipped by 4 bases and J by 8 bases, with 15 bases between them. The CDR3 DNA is TGTGCCAGCAGCCCCCTGAGTGGGGTCGAAAAACTGTTTTTT. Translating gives CASSPLSGVEKLFF.

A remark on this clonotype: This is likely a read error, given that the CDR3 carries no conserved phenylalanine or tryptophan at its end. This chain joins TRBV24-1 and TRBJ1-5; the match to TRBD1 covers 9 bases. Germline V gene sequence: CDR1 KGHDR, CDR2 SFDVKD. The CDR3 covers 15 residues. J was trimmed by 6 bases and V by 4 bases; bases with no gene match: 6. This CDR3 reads CATSEPGQGSQPQHI. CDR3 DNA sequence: TGTGCCACCAGTGAGCCGGGACAGGGAAGTCAGCCCCAGCATATT.

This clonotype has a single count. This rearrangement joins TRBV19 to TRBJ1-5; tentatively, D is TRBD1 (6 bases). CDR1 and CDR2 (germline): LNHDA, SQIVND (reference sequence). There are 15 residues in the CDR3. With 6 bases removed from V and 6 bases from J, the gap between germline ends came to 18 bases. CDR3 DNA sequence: TGTGCCAGTAGCAAGGGGGAGCGGGCAGTTCAGCCCCAGCATTTT. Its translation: CASSKGERAVQPQHF.

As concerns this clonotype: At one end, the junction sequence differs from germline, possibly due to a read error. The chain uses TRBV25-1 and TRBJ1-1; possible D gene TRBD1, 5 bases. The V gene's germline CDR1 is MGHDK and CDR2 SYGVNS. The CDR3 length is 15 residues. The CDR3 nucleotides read TGTGCCGGCAGTGAATCGGCAGGGCTGGGTACTGAAGCTGTCTTT. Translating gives CAGSESAGLGTEAVF.

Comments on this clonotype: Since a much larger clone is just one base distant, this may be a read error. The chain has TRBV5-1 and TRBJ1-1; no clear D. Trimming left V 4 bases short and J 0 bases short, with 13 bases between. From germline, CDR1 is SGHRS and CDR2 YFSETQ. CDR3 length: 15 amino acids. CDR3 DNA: TGCGCCAGCAGCACTTCCCCAGGACTGAACACTGAAGCTTTCTTT. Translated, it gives CASSTSPGLNTEAFF.

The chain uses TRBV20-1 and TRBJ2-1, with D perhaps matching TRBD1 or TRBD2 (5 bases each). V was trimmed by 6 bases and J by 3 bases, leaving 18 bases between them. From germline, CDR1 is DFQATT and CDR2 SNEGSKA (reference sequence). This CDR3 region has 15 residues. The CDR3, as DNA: TGCAGTGCCCCCCCGGGACGGCTCCTCTACAATGAGCAGTTCTTC. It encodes CSAPPGRLLYNEQFF.

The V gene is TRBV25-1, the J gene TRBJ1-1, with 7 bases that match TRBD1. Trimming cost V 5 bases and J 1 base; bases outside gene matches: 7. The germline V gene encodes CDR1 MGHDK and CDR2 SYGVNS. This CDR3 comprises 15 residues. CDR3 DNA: TGTGCCAGCAGTAGAACAGGGGCGCGGAACACTGAAGCTTTCTTT. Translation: CASSRTGARNTEAFF.

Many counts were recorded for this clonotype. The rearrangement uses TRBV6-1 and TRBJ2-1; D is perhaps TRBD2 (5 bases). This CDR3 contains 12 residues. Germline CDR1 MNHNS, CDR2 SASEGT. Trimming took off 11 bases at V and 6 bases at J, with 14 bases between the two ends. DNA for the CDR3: TGTGCCGGAGCCCGAGGGATCAATGAGCAGTTCTTC. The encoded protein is CAGARGINEQFF.

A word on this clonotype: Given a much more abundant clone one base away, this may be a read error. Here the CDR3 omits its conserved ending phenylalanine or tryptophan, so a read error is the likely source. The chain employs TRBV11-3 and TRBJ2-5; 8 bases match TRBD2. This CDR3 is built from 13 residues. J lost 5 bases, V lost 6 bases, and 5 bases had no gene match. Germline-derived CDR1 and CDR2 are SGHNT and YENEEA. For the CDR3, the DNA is TGTGCCAGCAGTTCGTCGGGGGGGGAGACCCAGTACTCC. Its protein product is CASSSSGGETQYS.

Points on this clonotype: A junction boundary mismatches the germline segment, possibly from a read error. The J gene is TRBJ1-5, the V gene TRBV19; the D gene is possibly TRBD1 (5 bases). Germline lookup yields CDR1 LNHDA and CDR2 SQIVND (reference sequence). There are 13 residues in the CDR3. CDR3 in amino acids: CASSLGTNQPRHF. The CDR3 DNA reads TGTGCCAGTAGTCTCGGGACCAATCAGCCCCGGCATTTT.

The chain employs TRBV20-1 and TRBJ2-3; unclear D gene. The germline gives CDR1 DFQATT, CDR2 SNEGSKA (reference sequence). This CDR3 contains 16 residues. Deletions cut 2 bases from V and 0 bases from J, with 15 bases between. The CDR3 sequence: CSARTQHDASTDTQYF. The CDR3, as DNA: TGCAGTGCTAGAACTCAACACGACGCTAGCACAGATACGCAGTATTTT.

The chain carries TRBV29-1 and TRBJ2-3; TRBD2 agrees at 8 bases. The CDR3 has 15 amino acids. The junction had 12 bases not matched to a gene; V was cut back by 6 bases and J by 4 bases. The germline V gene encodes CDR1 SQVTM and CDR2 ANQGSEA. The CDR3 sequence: CSVETGTGGADTQYF. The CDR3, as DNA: TGCAGCGTCGAGACCGGGACCGGGGGGGCAGATACGCAGTATTTT.

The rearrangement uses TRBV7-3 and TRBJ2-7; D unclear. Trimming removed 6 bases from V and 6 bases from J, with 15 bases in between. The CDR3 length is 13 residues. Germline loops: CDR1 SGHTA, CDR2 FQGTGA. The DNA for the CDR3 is TGTGCCAGCAGAGTCGTCAGTTGGGGCGAGCAGTACTTC. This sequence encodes CASRVVSWGEQYF.

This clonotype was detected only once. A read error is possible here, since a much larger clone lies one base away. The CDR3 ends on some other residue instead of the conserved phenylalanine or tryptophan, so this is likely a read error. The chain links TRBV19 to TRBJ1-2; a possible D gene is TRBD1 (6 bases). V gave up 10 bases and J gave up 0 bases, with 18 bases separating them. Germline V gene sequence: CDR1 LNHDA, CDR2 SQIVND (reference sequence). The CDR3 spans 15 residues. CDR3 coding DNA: TGTGCCATCGGGGGGGCCGCCTCAGCTAACTATGGCTACACCTCC. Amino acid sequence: CAIGGAASANYGYTS.

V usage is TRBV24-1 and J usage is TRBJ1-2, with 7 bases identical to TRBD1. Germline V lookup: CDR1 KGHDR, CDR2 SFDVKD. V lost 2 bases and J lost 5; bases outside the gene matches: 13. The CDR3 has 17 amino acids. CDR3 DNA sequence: TGTGCCACCAGTGATTCTGGCCGGAGACAGGGCGGGTATGGCTACACCTTC. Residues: CATSDSGRRQGGYGYTF.

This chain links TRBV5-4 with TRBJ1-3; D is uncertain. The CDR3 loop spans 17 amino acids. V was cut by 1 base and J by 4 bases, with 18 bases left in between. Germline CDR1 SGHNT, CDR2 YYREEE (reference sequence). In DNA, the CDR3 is TGTGCCAGCAGCTTGTATGAATCGGCTAATGCGGGAAACACCATATATTTT. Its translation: CASSLYESANAGNTIYF.

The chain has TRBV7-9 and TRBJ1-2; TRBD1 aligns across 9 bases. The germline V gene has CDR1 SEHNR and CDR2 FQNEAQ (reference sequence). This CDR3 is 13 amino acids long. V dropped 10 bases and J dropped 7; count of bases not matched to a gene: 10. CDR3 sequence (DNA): TGTGCCACCGTGACAGGGGGACGGGTTGGCTACACCTTC. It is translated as CATVTGGRVGYTF.

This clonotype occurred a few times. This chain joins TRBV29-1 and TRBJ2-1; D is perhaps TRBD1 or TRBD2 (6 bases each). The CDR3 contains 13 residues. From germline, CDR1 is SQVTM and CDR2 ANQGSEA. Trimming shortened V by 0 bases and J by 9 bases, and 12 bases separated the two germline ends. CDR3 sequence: CSVEDGRGGEQFF. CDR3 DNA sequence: TGCAGCGTTGAAGATGGCAGGGGAGGTGAGCAGTTCTTC.

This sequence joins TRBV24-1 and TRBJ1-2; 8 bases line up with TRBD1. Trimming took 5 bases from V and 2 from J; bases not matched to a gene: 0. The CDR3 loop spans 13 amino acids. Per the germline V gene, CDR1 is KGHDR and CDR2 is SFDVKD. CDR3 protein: CATSAGGNYGYTF. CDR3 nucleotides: TGTGCCACCAGTGCAGGGGGCAACTATGGCTACACCTTC.

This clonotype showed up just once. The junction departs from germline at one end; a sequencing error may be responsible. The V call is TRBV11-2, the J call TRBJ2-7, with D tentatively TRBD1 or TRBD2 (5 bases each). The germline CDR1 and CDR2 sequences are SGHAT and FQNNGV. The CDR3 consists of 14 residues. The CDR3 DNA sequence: TGTGCCAGCAGCCCCGGGGCTCATATCTACGAACAGTACTTC. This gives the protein CASSPGAHIYEQYF.

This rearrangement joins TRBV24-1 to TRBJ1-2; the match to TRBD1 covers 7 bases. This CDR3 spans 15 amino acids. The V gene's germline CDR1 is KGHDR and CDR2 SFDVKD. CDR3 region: CPRVGRQGDNYGYTF. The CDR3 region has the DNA TGTCCCCGTGTGGGTAGGCAGGGGGACAACTATGGCTACACCTTC.

The CDR3: CASSYRVAGARGGEQYF. In DNA, the CDR3 is TGTGCCAGCAGCTACCGGGTAGCGGGGGCCCGGGGCGGCGAGCAGTACTTC. The rearrangement uses TRBV7-8 and TRBJ2-7; 9 bases are shared with TRBD2. The germline V gene has CDR1 SGHVS and CDR2 FQNEAQ. The CDR3 is 17 residues long. V was pared by 4 bases and J by 6 bases, with 16 bases of the junction left unmatched.

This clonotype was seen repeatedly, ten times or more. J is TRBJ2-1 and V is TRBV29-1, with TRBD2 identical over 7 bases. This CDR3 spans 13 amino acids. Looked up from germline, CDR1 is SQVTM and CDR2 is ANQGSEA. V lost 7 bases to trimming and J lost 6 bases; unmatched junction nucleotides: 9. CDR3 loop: CSGGGGPGNEQFF. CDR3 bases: TGCAGCGGTGGGGGAGGGCCAGGCAATGAGCAGTTCTTC.